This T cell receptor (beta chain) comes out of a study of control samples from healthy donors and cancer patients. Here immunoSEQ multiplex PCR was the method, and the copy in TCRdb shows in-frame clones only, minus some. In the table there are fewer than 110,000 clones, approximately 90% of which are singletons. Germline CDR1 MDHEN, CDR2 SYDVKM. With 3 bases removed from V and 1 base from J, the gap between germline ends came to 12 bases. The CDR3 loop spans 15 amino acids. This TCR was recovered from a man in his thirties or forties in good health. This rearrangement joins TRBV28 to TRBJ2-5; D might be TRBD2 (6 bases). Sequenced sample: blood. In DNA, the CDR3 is TGTGCCAGCAGTTTCCTTGGCGGGGCCCAAGAGACCCAGTACTTC. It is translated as CASSFLGGAQETQYF.